This T cell receptor beta chain was sequenced during a study of T cells in Graves' hyperthyroidism and ophthalmopathy. Findings and caveats of the study: Before onset, by a median of approximately 6.2 months, the model predicted ophthalmopathy.

Researchers amplified the TCR beta CDR3 regions from RNA transcripts. First-round RT-PCR of the TCR CDR3 relied on the HTBI primer set. TCRdb processed the multiplex PCR reads anew with MiXCR; each CDR3 protein has one entry. The data show about 270,000 distinct CDR3 sequences, with approximately 16% seen just once and 30% to 35% held by the top ten. Recently diagnosed hyperthyroidism of less than 2 months' duration affected patients aged 18 to 65. Reasons for excluding patients were uncontrolled infection, other autoimmune disease, pregnancy or lactation. The germline V gene encodes CDR1 MDHEN and CDR2 SYDVKM. CDR3 length: 14 amino acids. Trimming removed 7 bases from V and 4 bases from J; junction bases left unmatched: 5. At least ten counts were recorded for this clonotype. Antigen unknown.

Sequencing used blood. The TCR originated in a woman aged 50 to 65 with Graves' hyperthyroidism that later progressed to Graves' ophthalmopathy. This chain joins TRBV28 and TRBJ2-2, with 8 bases that match TRBD2. The CDR3, as DNA: TGTGCCAGCACCGCGGGGGGACTCACCGGGGAGCTGTTTTTT. Translating it yields CASTAGGLTGELFF.